This record concerns one TCR beta chain sequence. Its target antigen remains unknown. Base qualities were left out, and no much larger clone turns up one base away. This specimen belongs to a study of blood T cell repertoires in COVID-19 (dated by TCRdb to 2018 to 2021). About the full investigation: Collaborator samples came from the United States, Italy and Spain and covered acute and convalescent phases of COVID-19. The repertoires were released in a freely available public database intended as a resource for research on the immune response to SARS-CoV-2. The dataset comprised deeply sampled blood TCRbeta repertoires from subjects exposed to, actively infected with, or recovered from COVID-19. A de-identified subject ID, COVID-19 status, age in years and sex were almost always included in the sample metadata. Samples came from the ongoing ImmuneRACE study (first 160 participants) plus 1,254 subjects from 6 global collaborators. The prospective study material was composed of cDNA or gDNA derived from T cells, B-cell-depleted T cells, or PBMCs. Where available, HLA class I and class II types were obtained from metadata supplied by the sample provider rather than from assay-based typing.

The CDR1 and CDR2 encoded by the germline V gene (reference sequence) are MNHEY and SMNVEV. Measured from the cysteine to the phenylalanine, the CDR3 is 15 residues long. Kept here is only the CDR3 DNA, which spans 45 bases and is read in frame from base 1. The V end gives up 5 bases and the J end 6 bases, leaving 4 bases in the junction not matched to a gene. What the authors observed across the whole study: The amount of clinical and demographic metadata varied by source and participant and was provided uncurated.

Collaborating institutions collected whole blood in K2EDTA tubes following their own protocols. For TCRbeta analysis, collaborators shipped samples as frozen whole blood, isolated PBMCs, or DNA extracted from either of those sample types. TCRbeta CDR3 regions were amplified from genomic DNA using the immunoSEQ Assay, a bias-controlled multiplex PCR. Per the authors' processing: The number of nucleated cells in each sample was estimated by amplification of reference gene primers within the assay. To quantify the absolute abundance of each unique TCRbeta CDR3 rearrangement, sequence reads were collapsed and filtered. Productive Simpson clonality was computed per sample as the square root of Simpson's diversity index over productive rearrangements. TCRdb provides this immuneACCESS table in a form limited to in-frame rearrangements. Some clones are lacking; in checked studies, under half of them reflect an unresolved V gene, and why the rest are absent is not known. V and J calls plus clone size are reproduced from that table; the DNA served to infer D and trimming. The sample yields about 250,000 clones; around 80% were counted once. In total, the top ten clones hold less than 6.5% of the sample.

The chain is assembled from TRBV27 and TRBJ2-1; 13 bases in the junction line up with TRBD2. This clonotype was obtained from a human donor in a cohort sampled during active COVID-19. The specimen sequenced was peripheral blood. The encoded CDR3 is CASSTSGRAVNEQFF. The DNA sequence follows: TGTGCCAGCAGTACTAGCGGGAGGGCCGTCAATGAGCAGTTCTTC.